The sequence of this T cell receptor (beta chain) was determined in a study of blood T cell repertoires in COVID-19 (dated by TCRdb to the early 2020s). Turning to the overall study: Samples covering the acute and convalescent phases of COVID-19 were provided by collaborators in the United States, Italy and Spain. The material from the prospective study consisted of cDNA or gDNA derived from T cells, B-cell-depleted T cells, or PBMCs. Subjects who had been exposed to COVID-19, were actively infected with it, or had recovered from it provided the deeply sampled blood TCRbeta repertoires that made up the dataset. Nearly every sample came with metadata listing a de-identified subject ID, COVID-19 status, age in years and sex. The samples were drawn from two sources: the first 160 participants of the ongoing ImmuneRACE study, and over 1,000 subjects contributed by 6 global collaborators. Where available, HLA class I and class II types were taken from metadata supplied by the sample provider and were not determined by assay-based typing. The repertoires were released in a freely available public database meant as a resource for research on the immune response to SARS-CoV-2. Here is what the overall study found, with its caveats: How much clinical and demographic metadata was included differed by source and by participant, and the metadata was provided uncurated.

A word on this clone: The antigen this receptor binds is unknown. One base away there is no much larger clone; base qualities are not given.

Collaborating institutions collected whole blood in K2EDTA tubes following their own protocols. Collaborator samples were shipped for TCRbeta analysis as frozen whole blood, isolated PBMCs, or DNA extracted from either sample type. There are 15 amino acids in the CDR3, from cysteine to phenylalanine inclusive. The read is trimmed to its CDR3 DNA, 45 bases read in frame from base 1. The trim is 5 bases for V and 4 bases for J, with a gap of 17 bases between the germline ends. The germline V gene supplies CDR1 MNHEY and CDR2 SVGAGI. The immunoSEQ Assay, a bias-controlled multiplex PCR, was used to amplify TCRbeta CDR3 regions from genomic DNA. Per the source publication's procedure: The number of nucleated cells in each sample was estimated from the amplification of reference gene primers within the assay. To quantify the absolute abundance of each unique TCRbeta CDR3 rearrangement, sequence reads were collapsed and filtered. For each sample, productive Simpson clonality was calculated as the square root of Simpson's diversity index over productive rearrangements. What TCRdb holds here is the immuneACCESS table cut down to in-frame rearrangements. Part of the clones is not present; checked against another copy, under half of the missing clones reflect an unresolved V gene, and the others are unexplained. V, J and clone size reflect that table, while D and trimming were determined from the DNA. Counted in this sample were about 260,000 clones; roughly 90% of them appeared once. About 2.1% of the sample goes to the ten largest clones.

The sequenced sample was peripheral blood. The receptor's source is a man aged 25 to 40 with active or convalescent COVID-19. The V and J segments used are TRBV6-5 and TRBJ1-1; the D gene identity is not certain. The bases read TGTGCCAGCAGTCAGAAGGTATCAGGAATCACTGAAGCTTTCTTT. Protein translation: CASSQKVSGITEAFF.